This T cell receptor (beta chain) was identified during a study of T cell repertoires in cytomegalovirus infection. The V segment lost 1 base and the J segment 5 bases; nucleotides outside the gene matches: 0. The germline gives CDR1 MNHNS, CDR2 SASEGT. This CDR3 has 15 amino acids. Study outcomes and limitations: Dominating the ex vivo response were TCR beta clonotypes that were CMV-specific and HLA-C-restricted.

TCRdb re-derived calls from the reads in MiXCR, one entry per CDR3 protein. The sample yields about 770,000 distinct CDR3 sequences, around 29% seen once. There are many counts of this clonotype. Its specificity is unknown. This sequence originates from a human donor in good health (CMV status not recorded). Some clones in this sample may be carry-over from other donors' samples. The starting material was cultured CD8+ T cells from PBMCs, obtained from culture after CMV antigen stimulation. The chain combines TRBV6-1 with TRBJ2-5; 14 bases are shared with TRBD2. The CDR3 loop is CASSEGTSGGETQYF. In DNA form, the CDR3 reads TGTGCCAGCAGTGAAGGGACTAGCGGGGGGGAGACCCAGTACTTC.